Detailed here is one TCR beta chain. Antigen unknown. The CDR3 is made up of 13 amino acids. Trimming took off 7 bases at V and 5 bases at J, with 11 bases between the two ends. Germline assignment: CDR1 MNHEY and CDR2 SVGAGI. This entry is derived from a study of T cell repertoires in cytomegalovirus infection. Across the study: It can be stated that public TCR beta signatures indicated CMV infection as well as a matching HLA type. Study-level points and caveats: Carriers of CMV and the relevant HLA type were discriminated by public TCR beta frequency.

A single record per CDR3 protein comes from TCRdb applying MiXCR to the reads. Found here are a few hundred thousand distinct CDR3 sequences, roughly 34% of them singletons; the top ten hold about 14%. The source material was cultured PBMCs, sampled from culture after CMV antigen stimulation. This sequence joins TRBV6-5 and TRBJ2-2; D is possibly TRBD2 (5 bases). This receptor was taken from a human donor in good health (CMV status not recorded). Some clones in this sample may be carry-over from other donors' samples. The CDR3 sequence: CASTRGQTGELFF. DNA for the CDR3: TGTGCCAGCACTAGAGGGCAGACCGGGGAGCTGTTTTTT.